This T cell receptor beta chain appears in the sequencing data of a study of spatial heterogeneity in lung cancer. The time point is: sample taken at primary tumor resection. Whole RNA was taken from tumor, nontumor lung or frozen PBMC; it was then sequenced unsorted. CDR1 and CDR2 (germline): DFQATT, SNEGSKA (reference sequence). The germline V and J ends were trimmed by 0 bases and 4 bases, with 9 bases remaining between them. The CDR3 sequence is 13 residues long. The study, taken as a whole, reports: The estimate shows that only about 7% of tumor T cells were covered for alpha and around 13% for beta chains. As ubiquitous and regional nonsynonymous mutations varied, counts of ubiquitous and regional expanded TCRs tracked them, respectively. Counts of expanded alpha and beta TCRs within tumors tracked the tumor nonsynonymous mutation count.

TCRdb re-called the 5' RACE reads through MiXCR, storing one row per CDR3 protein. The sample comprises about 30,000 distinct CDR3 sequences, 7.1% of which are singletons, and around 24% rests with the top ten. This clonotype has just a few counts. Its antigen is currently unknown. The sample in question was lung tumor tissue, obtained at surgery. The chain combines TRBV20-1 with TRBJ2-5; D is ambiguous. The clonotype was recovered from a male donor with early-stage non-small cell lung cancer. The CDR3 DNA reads TGCAGTGCTAGAGATCTCTTAGGAGAGACCCAGTACTTC. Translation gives CSARDLLGETQYF.